Each of the 8 T cell receptor beta chains below was sequenced from the same sample in a study of pediatric ulcerative colitis. Produced via immunoSEQ multiplex PCR; TCRdb's table is partial and in-frame only. The sample yields about 9,500 clones, approximately 88% seen once. Sequenced sample: blood. These receptors were obtained from a girl aged 10-17 years with moderate ulcerative colitis.

This chain uses TRBV19 with TRBJ2-1, with TRBD2 matching 13 bases. CDR3 length: 16 residues. Looked up from germline, CDR1 is LNHDA and CDR2 is SQIVND (reference sequence). Unmatched junction bases numbered 1, after V lost 4 bases and J lost 1 base. The DNA of the CDR3 is TGTGCCAGTAGTAGGACTAGCGGGGGATCCTACAATGAGCAGTTCTTC. It encodes CASSRTSGGSYNEQFF.

The genes are TRBV28 and TRBJ1-2, with TRBD1 as a possible D gene (5 bases). Trimming removed 5 bases at V and 8 bases at J, with 15 bases between. Per germline, CDR1 MDHEN and CDR2 SYDVKM. The CDR3 runs to 13 residues. The CDR3 protein is CASSLLAGNGYTF. The CDR3 DNA follows: TGTGCCAGCAGTCTCCTCGCAGGGAACGGCTACACCTTC.

The chain has TRBV5-8 and TRBJ1-1, with no clear D. CDR1 and CDR2 (germline): SGHTS, YDEGEE. The V and J ends lost 5 bases and 3 bases respectively, with 14 bases between them. This CDR3 is built from 14 residues. The CDR3 coding sequence is TGTGCCAGCAGGCCCGGCCAGGCCTACACTGAAGCTTTCTTT. Translating it yields CASRPGQAYTEAFF.

This clone was found once. The chain is built from TRBV30 and TRBJ2-3, with D possibly being TRBD1 (7 bases). V shed 1 base and J shed 2 bases, with 22 bases lying between them. This CDR3 has 18 amino acids. Germline CDR1 GTSNPN, CDR2 SVGIG (reference sequence). The CDR3 sequence is CAWSALRFGGGNTDTQYF. In DNA, the CDR3 is TGTGCCTGGAGTGCCCTTAGATTCGGAGGGGGCAACACAGATACGCAGTATTTT.

The V call is TRBV4-1, the J call TRBJ2-1; D not certain. Germline loops: CDR1 MGHRA, CDR2 YSYEKL. The length of the CDR3 is 13 residues. Trimming removed 3 bases from V and 8 bases from J, with 11 bases in between. Written as DNA, the CDR3 is TGCGCCAGCAGCCAGGAACGTGAGTATGAGCAGTTCTTC. Its protein is CASSQEREYEQFF.

The chain employs TRBV4-2 and TRBJ2-1; 11 nucleotides align to TRBD2. J was trimmed by 4 bases and V by 7 bases; bases with no gene match: 6. The CDR3 sequence is 15 residues long. Germline CDR1 LGHNA, CDR2 YNFKEQ. CDR3 sequence: CASTRGLADYNEQFF. The DNA of the CDR3 is TGTGCCAGCACCCGGGGACTAGCGGATTACAATGAGCAGTTCTTC.

The chain is built from TRBV7-8 and TRBJ1-2; tentative D call: TRBD1 (5 bases). The CDR3 contains 14 residues. Trimming took off 5 bases at V and 4 bases at J, with 14 bases between the two ends. CDR1 is SGHVS and CDR2 is FQNEAQ in the germline V gene. The CDR3 region has the DNA TGTGCCAGCAGCGGAGGGACCCGGGCCTATGGCTACACCTTC. Amino acids: CASSGGTRAYGYTF.

The J gene is TRBJ2-1, the V gene TRBV2; D is undetermined. This CDR3 spans 16 amino acids. Trimming cost V 6 bases and J 2 bases, with 17 bases left between them. Germline CDR1 and CDR2: SNHLY and FYNNEI. CDR3 amino acids: CASSPMTQMAYNEQFF. The CDR3 coding sequence is TGTGCCAGCAGCCCCATGACCCAGATGGCCTACAATGAGCAGTTCTTC.